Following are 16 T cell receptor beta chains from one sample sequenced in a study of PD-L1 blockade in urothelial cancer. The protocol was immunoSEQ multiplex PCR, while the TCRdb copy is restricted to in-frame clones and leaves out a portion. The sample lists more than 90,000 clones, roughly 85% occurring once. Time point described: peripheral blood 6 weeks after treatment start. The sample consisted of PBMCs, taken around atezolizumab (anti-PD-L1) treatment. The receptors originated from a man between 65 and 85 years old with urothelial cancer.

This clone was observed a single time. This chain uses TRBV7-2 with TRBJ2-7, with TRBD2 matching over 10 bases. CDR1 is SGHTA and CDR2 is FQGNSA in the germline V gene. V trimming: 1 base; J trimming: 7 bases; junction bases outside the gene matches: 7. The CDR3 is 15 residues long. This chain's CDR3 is CASSLDQAGGREQYF. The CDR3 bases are TGTGCCAGCAGCTTAGATCAAGCGGGGGGGCGTGAGCAGTACTTC.

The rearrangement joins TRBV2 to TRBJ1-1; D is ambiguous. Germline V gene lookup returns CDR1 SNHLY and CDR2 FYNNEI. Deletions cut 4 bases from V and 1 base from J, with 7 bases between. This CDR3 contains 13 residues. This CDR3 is CASSVEGNTEAFF. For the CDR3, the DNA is TGTGCCAGCAGTGTGGAGGGGAACACTGAAGCTTTCTTT.

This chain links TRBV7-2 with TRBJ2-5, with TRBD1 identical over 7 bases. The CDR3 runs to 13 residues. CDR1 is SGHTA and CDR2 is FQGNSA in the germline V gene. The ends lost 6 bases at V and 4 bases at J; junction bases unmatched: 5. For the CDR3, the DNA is TGTGCCAGCAGGGCAGGGGGAAGAGAGACCCAGTACTTC. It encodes CASRAGGRETQYF. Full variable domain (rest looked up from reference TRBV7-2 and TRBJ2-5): GAGVSQSPSNKVTEKGKDVELRCDPISGHTALYWYRQSLGQGLEFLIYFQGNSAPDKSGLPSDRFSAERTGGSVSTLTIQRTQQEDSAVYLCASRAGGRETQYFGPGTRLLVL.

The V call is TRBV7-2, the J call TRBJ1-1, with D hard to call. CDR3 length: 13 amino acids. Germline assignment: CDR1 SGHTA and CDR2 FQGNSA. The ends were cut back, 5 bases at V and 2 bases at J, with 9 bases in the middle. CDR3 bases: TGTGCCAGCAGCGAACAGAGAAACACTGAAGCTTTCTTT. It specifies CASSEQRNTEAFF.

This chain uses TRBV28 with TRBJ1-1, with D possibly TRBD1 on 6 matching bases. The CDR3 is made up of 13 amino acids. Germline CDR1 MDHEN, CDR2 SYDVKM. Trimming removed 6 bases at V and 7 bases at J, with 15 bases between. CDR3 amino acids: CASSNTGSGEAFF. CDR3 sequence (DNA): TGTGCCAGCAGCAATACAGGGTCGGGTGAAGCTTTCTTT.

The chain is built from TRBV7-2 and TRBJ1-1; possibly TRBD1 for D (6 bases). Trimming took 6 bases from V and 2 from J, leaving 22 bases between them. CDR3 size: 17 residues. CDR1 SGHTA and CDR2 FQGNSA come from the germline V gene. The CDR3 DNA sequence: TGTGCCAGCAGAACTAAAATCGGGCAGGGGCTAAACACTGAAGCTTTCTTT. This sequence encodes CASRTKIGQGLNTEAFF.

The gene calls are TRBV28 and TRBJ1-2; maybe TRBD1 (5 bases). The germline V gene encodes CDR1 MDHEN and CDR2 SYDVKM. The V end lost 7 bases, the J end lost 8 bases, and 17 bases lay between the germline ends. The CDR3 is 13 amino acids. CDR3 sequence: CASTNTGGLGYTF. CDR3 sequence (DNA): TGTGCCAGCACAAACACGGGGGGATTGGGCTACACCTTC.

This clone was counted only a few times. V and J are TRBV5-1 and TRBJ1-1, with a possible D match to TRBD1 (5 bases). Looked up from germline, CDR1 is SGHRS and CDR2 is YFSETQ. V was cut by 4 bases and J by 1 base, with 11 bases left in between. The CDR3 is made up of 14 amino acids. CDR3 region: CASSVSTENTEAFF. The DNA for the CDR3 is TGCGCCAGCAGCGTATCGACAGAGAACACTGAAGCTTTCTTT.

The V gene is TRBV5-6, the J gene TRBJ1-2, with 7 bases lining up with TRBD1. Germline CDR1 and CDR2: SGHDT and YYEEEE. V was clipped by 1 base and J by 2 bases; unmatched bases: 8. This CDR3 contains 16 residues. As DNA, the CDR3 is TGTGCCAGCAGCTTGCTCCACAAGGGACAGAACTATGGCTACACCTTC. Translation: CASSLLHKGQNYGYTF.

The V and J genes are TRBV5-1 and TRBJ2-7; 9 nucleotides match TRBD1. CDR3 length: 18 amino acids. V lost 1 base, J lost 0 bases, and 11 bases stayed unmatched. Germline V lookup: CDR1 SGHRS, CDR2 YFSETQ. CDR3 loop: CASSLIPSGQGSSYEQYF. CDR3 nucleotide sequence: TGCGCCAGCAGCTTGATCCCCTCGGGACAGGGAAGCTCCTACGAGCAGTACTTC.

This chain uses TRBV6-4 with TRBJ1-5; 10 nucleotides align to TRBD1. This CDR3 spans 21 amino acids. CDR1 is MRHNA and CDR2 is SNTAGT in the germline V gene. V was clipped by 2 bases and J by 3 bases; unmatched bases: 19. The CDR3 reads CASSDEGQGVAFAPFNQPQHF. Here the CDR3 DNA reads TGTGCCAGCAGTGACGAAGGACAGGGGGTAGCCTTCGCCCCCTTCAATCAGCCCCAGCATTTT.

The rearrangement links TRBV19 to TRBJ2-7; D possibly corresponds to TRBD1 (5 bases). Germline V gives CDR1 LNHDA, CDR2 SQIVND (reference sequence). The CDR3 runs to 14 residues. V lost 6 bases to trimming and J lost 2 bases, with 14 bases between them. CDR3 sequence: CASSSTASTYEQYF. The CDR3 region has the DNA TGTGCCAGTAGCTCGACAGCTTCGACCTACGAGCAGTACTTC.

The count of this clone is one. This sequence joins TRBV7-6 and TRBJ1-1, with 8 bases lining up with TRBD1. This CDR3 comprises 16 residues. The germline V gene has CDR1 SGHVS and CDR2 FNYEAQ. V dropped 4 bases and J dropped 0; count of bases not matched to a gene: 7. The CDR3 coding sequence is TGTGCCAGCAGCTCTCAGACAGGGGCGGTGAACACTGAAGCTTTCTTT. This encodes CASSSQTGAVNTEAFF.

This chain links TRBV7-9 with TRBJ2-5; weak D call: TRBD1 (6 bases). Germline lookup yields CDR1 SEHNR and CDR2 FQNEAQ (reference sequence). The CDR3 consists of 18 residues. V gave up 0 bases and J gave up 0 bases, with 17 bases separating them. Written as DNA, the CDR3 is TGTGCCAGCAGCTTAGCCTCCGGGACAAGGCTCCACCAAGAGACCCAGTACTTC. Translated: CASSLASGTRLHQETQYF.

The CDR3 sequence: CSVETGGIFTGELFF. CDR3 DNA: TGCAGCGTTGAGACAGGGGGCATCTTCACCGGGGAGCTGTTTTTT. The rearrangement joins TRBV29-1 to TRBJ2-2; TRBD1 matches 10 bases. This CDR3 region has 15 residues. V was clipped by 3 bases and J by 4 bases; unmatched bases: 5. The germline V gene has CDR1 SQVTM and CDR2 ANQGSEA.

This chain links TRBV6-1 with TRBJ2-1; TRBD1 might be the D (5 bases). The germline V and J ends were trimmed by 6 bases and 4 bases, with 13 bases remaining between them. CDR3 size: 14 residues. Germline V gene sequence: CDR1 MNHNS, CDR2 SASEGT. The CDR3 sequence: CASRTHSGYNEQFF. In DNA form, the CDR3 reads TGTGCCAGCAGGACCCATTCAGGGTACAATGAGCAGTTCTTC.